This T cell receptor beta chain comes out of a study of blood T cell repertoires in COVID-19. On the study more broadly: The samples span acute and convalescent COVID-19 from the United States, Italy and Spain.

Per the original data handling: Using reference gene primer amplification, nucleated cell counts were estimated. The data were produced by immunoSEQ multiplex PCR, yet TCRdb's version contains in-frame clones alone and is incomplete. That table furnishes V, J and clone size, whereas the DNA furnished D and trimming. This table has about 370,000 clones, over 85% appearing once. The CDR3 contains 13 residues. The germline gives CDR1 SQVTM, CDR2 ANQGSEA. V shed 3 bases and J 8 bases; nucleotides not matched to a gene: 8. Residents of around 24 US areas, aged roughly 18 to 89 years, made up the participants.

The chain uses TRBV29-1 and TRBJ1-2; 8 nucleotides line up with TRBD1. This receptor was obtained from a woman in her 30s who had recovered from COVID-19. Sequencing was performed on PBMCs or T cells enriched from blood (not recorded which). The CDR3 spells CSVEGGQEEGYTF. The CDR3 DNA reads TGCAGCGTTGAGGGGGGACAGGAGGAAGGCTACACCTTC.